This TCR beta chain was sequenced during a study of CD8 T cells in ankylosing spondylitis (dated by TCRdb to the late 2010s). Context from the whole study: T cell receptor beta repertoires were profiled in healthy donors and ankylosing spondylitis patients so that disease-linked TCR variants could be found. Samples of peripheral blood were taken, and for ankylosing spondylitis patients, synovial fluid was collected as well. The full study cohort was made up of about 24 ankylosing spondylitis patients and some 100 healthy donors. General conclusions and limits of the study: In peripheral blood, the disease-linked clones were found at relatively low frequencies and had a CD8+ phenotype. Some of the motif variants had been reported before in the synovial fluid and blood of reactive arthritis patients, a finding that suggests common disease-initiation mechanisms. Blood from ankylosing spondylitis patients appeared to be characterized by a TCR beta motif made up of eight highly homologous amino acid variants. According to the report, matched synovial fluid samples from ankylosing spondylitis patients were significantly enriched for the disease-linked clones.

After removal of 5 bases from V and 9 bases from J, the junction retains 12 bases not matched to a gene. CDR1 and CDR2 are drawn from the germline V gene: SQVTM, ANQGSEA. The CDR3 covers 14 residues, taking in both the cysteine and the phenylalanine. The read is trimmed to its CDR3 DNA, 42 bases read in frame from base 1. A word on this clonotype: The antigen this receptor binds is unknown. Per-base qualities were not stored, and no clone one base away is much larger.

The instrument given in TCRdb is Illumina HiSeq 2500. Quantitative 5'-RACE with molecular barcodes was used to prepare TCR beta libraries. In the original analysis: A new computational method based on a probabilistic model of VDJ rearrangement was used to identify disease-linked TCR variants. TCRdb redid the processing of the public reads, applying fastp at Q25 and MiXCR, and retained in-frame beta chains. Rows merge per CDR3 protein into single entries with the most common DNA and genes. These V and J calls originate from TCRdb's pipeline instead of the authors' own analysis. The sample data list some 450,000 distinct CDR3 sequences, and 15% to 20% of these were observed just once. Approximately 1% of the sample is held by the ten biggest clonotypes.

The sequencing sample was made of blood, either unsorted or a sorted T cell fraction (not recorded which). The receptor's source is a male donor with ankylosing spondylitis. The rearrangement joined TRBV29-1 to TRBJ2-5, and TRBD2 matches 10 of the central bases. Here the CDR3 is given as CSVRLAGVAGAQYF. The bases are TGCAGCGTTAGGCTAGCGGGAGTCGCGGGGGCCCAGTACTTC.